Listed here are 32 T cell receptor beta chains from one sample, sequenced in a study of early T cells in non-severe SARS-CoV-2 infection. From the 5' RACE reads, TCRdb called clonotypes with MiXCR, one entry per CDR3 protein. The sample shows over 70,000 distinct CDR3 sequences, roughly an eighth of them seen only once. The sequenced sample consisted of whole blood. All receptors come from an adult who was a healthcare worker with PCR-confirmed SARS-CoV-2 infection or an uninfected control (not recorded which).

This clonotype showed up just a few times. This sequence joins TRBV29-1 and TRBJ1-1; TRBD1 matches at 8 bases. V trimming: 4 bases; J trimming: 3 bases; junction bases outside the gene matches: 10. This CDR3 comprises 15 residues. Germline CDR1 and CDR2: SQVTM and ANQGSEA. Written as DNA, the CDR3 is TGCAGCGTTGTAAAGCCAGGGGGCATGGACACTGAAGCTTTCTTT. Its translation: CSVVKPGGMDTEAFF.

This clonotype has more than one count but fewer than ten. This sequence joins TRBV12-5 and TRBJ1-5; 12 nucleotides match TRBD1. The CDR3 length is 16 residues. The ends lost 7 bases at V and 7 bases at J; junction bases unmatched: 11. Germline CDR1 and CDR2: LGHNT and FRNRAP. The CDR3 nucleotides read TGTGCTAGTGCCTCGGGGACAGGGGGCTTCTGGCAGCCCCAGCATTTT. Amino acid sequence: CASASGTGGFWQPQHF.

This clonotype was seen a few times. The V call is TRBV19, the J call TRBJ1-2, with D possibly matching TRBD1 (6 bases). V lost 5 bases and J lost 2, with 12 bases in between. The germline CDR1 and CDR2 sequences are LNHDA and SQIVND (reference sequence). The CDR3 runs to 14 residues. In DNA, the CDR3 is TGTGCCAGTAGTCCCGGGACATCAAACTATGGCTACACCTTC. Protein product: CASSPGTSNYGYTF.

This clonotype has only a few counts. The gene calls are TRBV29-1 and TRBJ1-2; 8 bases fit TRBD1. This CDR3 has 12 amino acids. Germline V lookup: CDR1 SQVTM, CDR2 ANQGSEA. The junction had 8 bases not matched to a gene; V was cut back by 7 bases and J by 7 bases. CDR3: CSGGQGEIGYTF. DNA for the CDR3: TGCAGCGGAGGACAGGGAGAGATTGGCTACACCTTC.

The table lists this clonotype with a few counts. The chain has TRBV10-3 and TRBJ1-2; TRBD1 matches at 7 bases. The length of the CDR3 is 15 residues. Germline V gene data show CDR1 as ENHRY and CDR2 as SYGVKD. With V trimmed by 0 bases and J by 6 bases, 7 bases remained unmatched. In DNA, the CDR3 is TGTGCCATCAGTGAGTCGACAGGGCGGAGGGATGGCTACACCTTC. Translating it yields CAISESTGRRDGYTF.

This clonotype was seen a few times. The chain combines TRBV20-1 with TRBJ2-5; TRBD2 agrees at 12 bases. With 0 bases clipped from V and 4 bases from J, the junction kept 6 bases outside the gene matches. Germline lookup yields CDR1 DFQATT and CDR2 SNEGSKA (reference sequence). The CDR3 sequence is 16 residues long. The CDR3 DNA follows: TGCAGTGCTAGAGATCCGACTAGCGGGAGTAGAGAGACCCAGTACTTC. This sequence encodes CSARDPTSGSRETQYF.

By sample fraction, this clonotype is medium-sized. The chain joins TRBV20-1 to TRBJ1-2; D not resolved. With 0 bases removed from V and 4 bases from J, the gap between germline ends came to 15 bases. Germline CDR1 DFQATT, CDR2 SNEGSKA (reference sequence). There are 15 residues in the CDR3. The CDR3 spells CSARDGGQILYGYTF. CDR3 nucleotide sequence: TGCAGTGCTAGAGATGGAGGGCAGATCCTCTATGGCTACACCTTC.

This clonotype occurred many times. CDR3 sequence reads: CASSSQGELLNTEAFF. The CDR3 DNA follows: TGTGCCAGCAGCTCTCAGGGGGAGTTACTGAACACTGAAGCTTTCTTT. This chain joins TRBV5-6 and TRBJ1-1; 7 nucleotides align to TRBD1. CDR1 is SGHDT, CDR2 YYEEEE, per germline. The length of the CDR3 is 16 residues. Trimming removed 3 bases from V and 0 bases from J; junction bases left unmatched: 8.

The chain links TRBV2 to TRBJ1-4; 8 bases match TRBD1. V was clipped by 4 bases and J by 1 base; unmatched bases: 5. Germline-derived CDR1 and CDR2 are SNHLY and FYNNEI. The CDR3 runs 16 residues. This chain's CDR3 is CASSARGQGTNEKLFF. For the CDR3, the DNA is TGTGCCAGCAGTGCCAGGGGGCAAGGAACTAATGAAAAACTGTTTTTT.

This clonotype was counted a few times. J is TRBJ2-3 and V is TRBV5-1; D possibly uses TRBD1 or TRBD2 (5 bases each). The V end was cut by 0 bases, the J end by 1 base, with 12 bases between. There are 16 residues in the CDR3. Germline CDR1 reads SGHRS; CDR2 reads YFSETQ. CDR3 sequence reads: CASSLEGELGTDTQYF. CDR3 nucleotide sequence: TGCGCCAGCAGCTTGGAAGGGGAGTTGGGCACAGATACGCAGTATTTT.

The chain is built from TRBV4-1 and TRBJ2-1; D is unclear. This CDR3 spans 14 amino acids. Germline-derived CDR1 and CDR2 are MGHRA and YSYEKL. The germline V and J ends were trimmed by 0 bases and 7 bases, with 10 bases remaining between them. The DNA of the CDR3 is TGCGCCAGCAGCCAAGACCACTCTGGGAATGAGCAGTTCTTC. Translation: CASSQDHSGNEQFF.

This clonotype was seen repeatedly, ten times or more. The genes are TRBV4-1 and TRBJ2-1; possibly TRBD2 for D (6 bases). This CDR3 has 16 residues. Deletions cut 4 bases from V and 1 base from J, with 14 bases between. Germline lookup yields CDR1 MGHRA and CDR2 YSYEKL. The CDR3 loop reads CASSRGSGVSYNEQFF. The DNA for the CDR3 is TGCGCCAGCAGCCGGGGTAGCGGTGTATCCTACAATGAGCAGTTCTTC.

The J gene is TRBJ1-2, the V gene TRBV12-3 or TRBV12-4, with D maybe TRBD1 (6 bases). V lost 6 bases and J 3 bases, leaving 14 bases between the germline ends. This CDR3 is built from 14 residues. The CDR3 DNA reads TGTGCCAGCAGCCAAGGGGGGTTATACTATGGCTACACCTTC. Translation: CASSQGGLYYGYTF.

In nucleotides, the CDR3 is TGTGCCAGCAGGACAGATACGCAGTATTTT. This encodes CASRTDTQYF. The rearrangement links TRBV7-9 to TRBJ2-3; D ambiguous. Germline V gene lookup returns CDR1 SEHNR and CDR2 FQNEAQ (reference sequence). Trimming shortened V by 6 bases and J by 3 bases, and 1 base separated the two germline ends. This CDR3 contains 10 residues.

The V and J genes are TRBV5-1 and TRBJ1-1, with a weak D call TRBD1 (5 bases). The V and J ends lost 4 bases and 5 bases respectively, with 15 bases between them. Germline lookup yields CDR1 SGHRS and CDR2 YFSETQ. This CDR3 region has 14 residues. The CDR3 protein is CASSPLGGGTEAFF. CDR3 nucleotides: TGCGCCAGCAGCCCACTTGGGGGTGGGACTGAAGCTTTCTTT.

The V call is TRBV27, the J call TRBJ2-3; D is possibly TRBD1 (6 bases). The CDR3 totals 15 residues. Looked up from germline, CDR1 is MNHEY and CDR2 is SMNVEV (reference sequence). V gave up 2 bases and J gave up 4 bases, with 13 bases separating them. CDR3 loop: CASSLRDRTADTQYF. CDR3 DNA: TGTGCCAGCAGTTTACGCGACAGGACCGCAGATACGCAGTATTTT.

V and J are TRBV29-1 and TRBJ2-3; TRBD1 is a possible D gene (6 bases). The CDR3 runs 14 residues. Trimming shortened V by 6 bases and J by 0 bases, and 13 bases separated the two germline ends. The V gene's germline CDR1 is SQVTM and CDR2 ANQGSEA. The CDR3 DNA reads TGCAGCGTGGACGGGACAACCAGCACAGATACGCAGTATTTT. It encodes CSVDGTTSTDTQYF.

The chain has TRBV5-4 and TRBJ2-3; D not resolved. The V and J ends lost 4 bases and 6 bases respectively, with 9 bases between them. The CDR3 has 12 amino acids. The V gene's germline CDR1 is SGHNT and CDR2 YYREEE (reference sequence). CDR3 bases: TGTGCCAGCAGCCAGGAGTCCGATACGCAGTATTTT. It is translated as CASSQESDTQYF.

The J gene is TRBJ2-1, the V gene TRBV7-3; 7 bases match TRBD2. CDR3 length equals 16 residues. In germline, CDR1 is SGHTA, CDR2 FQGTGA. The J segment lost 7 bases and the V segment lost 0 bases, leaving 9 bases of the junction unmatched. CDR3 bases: TGTGCCAGCAGCTTAACGGGAGGACTAGAGGGGAATGAGCAGTTCTTC. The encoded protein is CASSLTGGLEGNEQFF. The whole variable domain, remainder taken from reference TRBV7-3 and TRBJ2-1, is GAGVSQTPSNKVTEKGKYVELRCDPISGHTALYWYRQSLGQGPEFLIYFQGTGAADDSGLPNDRFFAVRPEGSVSTLKIQRTERGDSAVYLCASSLTGGLEGNEQFFGPGTRLTVL.

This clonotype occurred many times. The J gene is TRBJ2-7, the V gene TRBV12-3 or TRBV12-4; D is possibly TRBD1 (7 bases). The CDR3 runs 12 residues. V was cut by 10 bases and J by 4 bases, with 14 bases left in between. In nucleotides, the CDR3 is TGTGCCACTGCGGGACAGTCATACGAGCAGTACTTC. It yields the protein CATAGQSYEQYF.

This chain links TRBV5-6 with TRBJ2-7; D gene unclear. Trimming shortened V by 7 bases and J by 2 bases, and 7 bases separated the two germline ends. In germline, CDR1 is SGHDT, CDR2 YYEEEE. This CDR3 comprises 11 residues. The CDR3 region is CASGVTYEQYF. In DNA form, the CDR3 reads TGTGCCAGCGGCGTAACCTACGAGCAGTACTTC.

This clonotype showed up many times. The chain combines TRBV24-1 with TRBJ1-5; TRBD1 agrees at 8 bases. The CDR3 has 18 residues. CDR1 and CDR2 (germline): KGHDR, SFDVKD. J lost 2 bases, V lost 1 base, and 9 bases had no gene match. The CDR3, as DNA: TGTGCCACCAGTGATTTAGGACAGGGCGCTATAGGCAATCAGCCCCAGCATTTT. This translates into CATSDLGQGAIGNQPQHF.

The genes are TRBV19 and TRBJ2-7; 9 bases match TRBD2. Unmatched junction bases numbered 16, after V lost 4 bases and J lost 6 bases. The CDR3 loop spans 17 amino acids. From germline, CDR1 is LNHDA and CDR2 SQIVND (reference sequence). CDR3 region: CASSTRSISGRGLEQYF. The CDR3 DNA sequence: TGTGCCAGTAGTACCCGGAGTATTAGCGGGAGAGGACTCGAGCAGTACTTC. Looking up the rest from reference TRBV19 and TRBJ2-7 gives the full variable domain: DGGITQSPKYLFRKEGQNVTLSCEQNLNHDAMYWYRQDPGQGLRLIYYSQIVNDFQKGDIAEGYSVSREKKESFPLTVTSAQKNPTAFYLCASSTRSISGRGLEQYFGPGTRLTVT.

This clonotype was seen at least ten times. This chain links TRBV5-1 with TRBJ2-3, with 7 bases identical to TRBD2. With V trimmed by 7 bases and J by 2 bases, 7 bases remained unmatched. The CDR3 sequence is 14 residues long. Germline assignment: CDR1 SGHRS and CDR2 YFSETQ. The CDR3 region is CASGGSGSTDTQYF. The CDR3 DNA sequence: TGCGCCAGCGGGGGTAGCGGGTCCACAGATACGCAGTATTTT.

This chain's CDR3 is CASSPGLAGLNEQFF. The CDR3 nucleotides are TGTGCCAGCAGCCCCGGACTAGCGGGACTCAATGAGCAGTTCTTC. This sequence joins TRBV14 and TRBJ2-1; 12 nucleotides line up with TRBD2. From germline, CDR1 is SGHDN and CDR2 FVKESK. V was pared by 4 bases and J by 6 bases, with 4 bases of the junction left unmatched. The CDR3 contains 15 residues.

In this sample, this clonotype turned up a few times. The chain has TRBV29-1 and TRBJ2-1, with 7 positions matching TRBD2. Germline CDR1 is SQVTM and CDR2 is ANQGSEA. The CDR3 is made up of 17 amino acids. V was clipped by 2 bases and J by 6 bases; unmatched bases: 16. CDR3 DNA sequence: TGCAGCGTTGAACTCGGCGGGCGGGGGAGAAGGGTCAATGAGCAGTTCTTC. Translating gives CSVELGGRGRRVNEQFF.

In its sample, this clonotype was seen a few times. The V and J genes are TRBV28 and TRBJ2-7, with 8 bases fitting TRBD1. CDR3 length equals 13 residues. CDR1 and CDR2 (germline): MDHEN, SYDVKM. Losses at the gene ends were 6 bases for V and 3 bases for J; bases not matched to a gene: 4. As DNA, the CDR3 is TGTGCCAGCAGAGCAGGGGGCATCTACGAGCAGTACTTC. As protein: CASRAGGIYEQYF.

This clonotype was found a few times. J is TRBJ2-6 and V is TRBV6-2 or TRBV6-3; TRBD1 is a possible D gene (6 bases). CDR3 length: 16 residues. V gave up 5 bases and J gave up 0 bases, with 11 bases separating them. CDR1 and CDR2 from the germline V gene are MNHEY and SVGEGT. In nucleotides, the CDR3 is TGTGCCAGCAGTGGCTGGACAGCCTCTGGGGCCAACGTCCTGACTTTC. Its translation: CASSGWTASGANVLTF.

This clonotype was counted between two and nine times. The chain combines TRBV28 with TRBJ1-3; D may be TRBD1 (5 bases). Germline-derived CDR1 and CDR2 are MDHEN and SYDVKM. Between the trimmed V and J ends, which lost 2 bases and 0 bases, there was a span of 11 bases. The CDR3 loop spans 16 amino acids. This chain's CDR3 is CASSLHGTPSGNTIYF. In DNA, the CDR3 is TGTGCCAGCAGTTTACATGGGACTCCCTCTGGAAACACCATATATTTT. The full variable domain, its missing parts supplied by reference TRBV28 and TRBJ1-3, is DVKVTQSSRYLVKRTGEKVFLECVQDMDHENMFWYRQDPGLGLRLIYFSYDVKMKEKGDIPEGYSVSREKKERFSLILESASTNQTSMYLCASSLHGTPSGNTIYFGEGSWLTVV.

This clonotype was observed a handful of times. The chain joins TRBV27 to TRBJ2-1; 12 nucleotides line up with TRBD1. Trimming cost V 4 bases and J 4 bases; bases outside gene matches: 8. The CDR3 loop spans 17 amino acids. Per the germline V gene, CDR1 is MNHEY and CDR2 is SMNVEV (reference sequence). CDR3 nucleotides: TGTGCCAGCAGTTGGGGGACAGGGGGCAAGGGGTACAATGAGCAGTTCTTC. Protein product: CASSWGTGGKGYNEQFF.

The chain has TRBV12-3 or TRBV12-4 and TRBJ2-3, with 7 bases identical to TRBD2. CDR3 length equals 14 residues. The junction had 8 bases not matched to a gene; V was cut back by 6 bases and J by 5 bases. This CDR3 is CASRRGRAGDTQYF. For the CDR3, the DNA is TGTGCCAGCAGACGAGGGAGGGCCGGAGATACGCAGTATTTT.

CDR3 sequence (DNA): TGTGCCAGCAGCGTAGAACGGGTCCCGGGTGAGACCCAGTACTTC. Residues: CASSVERVPGETQYF. The chain carries TRBV9 and TRBJ2-5; D not resolved. V was shortened by 0 bases and J by 5 bases, with 14 bases between the two germline ends. The CDR3 totals 15 residues. CDR1 and CDR2 from the germline V gene are SGDLS and YYNGEE.